This is a list of T cell receptor beta chains from one sample in a study of neoadjuvant anti-PD-1 for oral cavity cancer. TCRdb's copy holds only in-frame clones and misses some; the assay was immunoSEQ multiplex PCR. Of over 25,000 clones listed, roughly 85% were seen once; the top ten hold nearly 3.5%. The sample was PBMCs, taken after nivolumab (anti-PD-1) treatment. These receptors were obtained from a person aged 40 to 85 with oral cavity squamous cell carcinoma. The CDR3 runs from the conserved cysteine through the conserved F or W. Each record gives: V gene, J gene, clone size, CDR3 protein. Size is omitted from some rows. Given values are once, few, many or a class for expanded clones.

V: TRBV5-1; J: TRBJ1-2; size: .; CDR3: CASSLGGQGDGYTF
V: TRBV20-1; J: TRBJ2-5; size: .; CDR3: CSARDPETQYF
V: TRBV7-9; J: TRBJ1-6; size: .; CDR3: CASSLGRLKAGPNSPLHF
V: TRBV7-9; J: TRBJ1-2; size: .; CDR3: CASSLAFSSPYGYTF
V: TRBV27; J: TRBJ2-7; size: .; CDR3: CASSPGGLSYEQYF
V: TRBV5-5; J: TRBJ2-7; size: .; CDR3: CASNLQGGLNEQYF
V: TRBV5-5; J: TRBJ2-1; size: .; CDR3: CASSFGFRQGDEQFF
V: TRBV19; J: TRBJ2-3; size: .; CDR3: CASRLADTQYF
V: TRBV2; J: TRBJ2-7; size: .; CDR3: CASEQVLSYEQYF
V: TRBV30; J: TRBJ1-2; size: few; CDR3: CAWSVSAGLGYTF
V: TRBV2; J: TRBJ1-6; size: .; CDR3: CASSRGQGAIRGSPLHF
V: TRBV7-6; J: TRBJ1-1; size: .; CDR3: CASSPRTPDKSAFF
V: TRBV7-3; J: TRBJ2-2; size: few; CDR3: CASSRDVDRELFF